The text below deals with one T cell receptor (beta chain). Its antigen is unknown. The data originate from a study of T cells after yellow fever vaccination. Study summary: For low cell numbers, libraries were made with SMART-Seq v4 Ultra Low Input.

UMIs and a universal primer site were added when TCR cDNA was made by 5'RACE template switching. One entry per CDR3 protein results from TCRdb running MiXCR on the 5' RACE reads. The table shows about 350,000 distinct CDR3 sequences, with around 8.1% occurring only once. The study, taken as a whole, reports: Overall, a small share of clonotypes was seen in both CD4 and CD8 compartments. At 95% to 96% for CD4 and 70% to 90% for CD8, most primary-vaccination clones showed up again after the booster.

Trimming cost V 5 bases and J 0 bases; bases outside gene matches: 6. The CDR3 runs to 16 residues. The chain employs TRBV12-3 or TRBV12-4 and TRBJ1-1, with 10 bases aligning to TRBD1. Source: PBMCs, taken about 41 days after the first yellow fever vaccination. The TCR sequence derives from a man aged 18 to 30 who received the YFV17D yellow fever vaccine. CDR3 sequence: CASSPPGQGLNTEAFF. CDR3 bases: TGTGCCAGCAGTCCACCGGGACAGGGGCTGAACACTGAAGCTTTCTTT.